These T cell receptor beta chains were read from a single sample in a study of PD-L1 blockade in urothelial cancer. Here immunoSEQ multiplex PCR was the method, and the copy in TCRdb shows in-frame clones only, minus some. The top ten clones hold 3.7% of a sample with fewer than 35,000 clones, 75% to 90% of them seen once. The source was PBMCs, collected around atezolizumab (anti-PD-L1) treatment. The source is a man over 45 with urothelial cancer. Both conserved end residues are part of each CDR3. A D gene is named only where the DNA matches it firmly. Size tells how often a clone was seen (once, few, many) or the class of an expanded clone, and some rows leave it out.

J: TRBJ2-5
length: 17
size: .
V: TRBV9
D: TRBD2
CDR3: CASSARLAGAQGETQYF
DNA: TGTGCCAGCAGCGCCAGACTAGCGGGGGCCCAGGGTGAGACCCAGTACTTC

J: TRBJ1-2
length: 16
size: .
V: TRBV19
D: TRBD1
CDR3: CASSIVVRGPPYGYTF
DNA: TGTGCCAGTAGTATAGTCGTCAGGGGGCCTCCCTATGGCTACACCTTC

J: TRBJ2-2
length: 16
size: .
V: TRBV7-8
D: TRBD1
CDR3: CASSFRTGQGAGELFF
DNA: TGTGCCAGCAGCTTTAGGACCGGACAGGGTGCCGGGGAGCTGTTTTTT

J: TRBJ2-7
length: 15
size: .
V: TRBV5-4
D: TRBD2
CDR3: CASSSKTSGSYEQYF
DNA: TGTGCCAGCAGCTCCAAGACTAGCGGATCCTACGAGCAGTACTTC

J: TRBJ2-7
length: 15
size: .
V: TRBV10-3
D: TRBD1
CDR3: CAISKTGTGFYEQYF
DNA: TGTGCCATCAGTAAGACCGGGACAGGGTTCTACGAGCAGTACTTC

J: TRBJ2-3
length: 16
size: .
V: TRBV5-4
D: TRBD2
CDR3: CASTGTSGGRADTQYF
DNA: TGTGCCAGCACCGGGACTAGCGGGGGGCGGGCAGATACGCAGTATTTT

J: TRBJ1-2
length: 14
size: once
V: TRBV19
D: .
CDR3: CASSPSLGHYGYTF
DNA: TGTGCCAGTAGTCCATCGCTGGGGCACTATGGCTACACCTTC

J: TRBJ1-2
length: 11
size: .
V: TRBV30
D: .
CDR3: CAWRGAGGYTF
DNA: TGTGCCTGGCGGGGGGCCGGTGGCTACACCTTC

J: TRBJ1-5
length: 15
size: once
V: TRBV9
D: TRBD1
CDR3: CASSRTGNSNQPQHF
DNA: TGTGCCAGCAGCAGGACAGGGAATAGCAATCAGCCCCAGCATTTT

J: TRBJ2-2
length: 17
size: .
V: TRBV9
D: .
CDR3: CASSVGGRPARTGELFF
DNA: TGTGCCAGCAGCGTAGGGGGCAGGCCAGCTAGGACCGGGGAGCTGTTTTTT

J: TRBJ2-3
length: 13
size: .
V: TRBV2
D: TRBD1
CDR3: CANAGQGRDTQYF
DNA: TGTGCCAACGCCGGACAGGGGCGGGATACGCAGTATTTT

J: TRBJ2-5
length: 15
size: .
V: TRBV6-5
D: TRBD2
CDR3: CASGRASGRAETQYF
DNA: TGTGCCTCAGGCCGGGCTAGCGGGAGGGCGGAGACCCAGTACTTC

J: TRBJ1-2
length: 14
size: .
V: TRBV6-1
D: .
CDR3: CASSDSGRYYGYTF
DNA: TGTGCCAGCAGTGACAGCGGACGGTACTATGGCTACACCTTC

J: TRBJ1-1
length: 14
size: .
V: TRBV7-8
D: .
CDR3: CASTPREMNTEAFF
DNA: TGTGCCAGCACCCCCCGTGAGATGAACACTGAAGCTTTCTTT

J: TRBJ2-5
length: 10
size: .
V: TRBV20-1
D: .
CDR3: CSAREETQYF
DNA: TGCAGTGCCCGAGAGGAGACCCAGTACTTC

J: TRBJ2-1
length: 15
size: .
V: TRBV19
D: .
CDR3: CASSMGAWGKEEQFF
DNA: TGTGCCAGTAGTATGGGGGCTTGGGGGAAAGAAGAGCAGTTCTTC

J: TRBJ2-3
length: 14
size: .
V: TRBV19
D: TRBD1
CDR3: CASTRQGDTDTQYF
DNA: TGTGCCAGTACCCGACAGGGTGACACAGATACGCAGTATTTT

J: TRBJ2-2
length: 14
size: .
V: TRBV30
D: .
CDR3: CAWSVLANTGELFF
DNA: TGTGCCTGGAGTGTACTAGCAAACACCGGGGAGCTGTTTTTT

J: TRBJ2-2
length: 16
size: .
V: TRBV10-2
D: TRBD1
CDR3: CASSESWQGAFGELFF
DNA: TGCGCCAGCAGTGAGTCCTGGCAGGGGGCGTTCGGGGAGCTGTTTTTT

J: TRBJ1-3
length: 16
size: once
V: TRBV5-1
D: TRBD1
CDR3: CASSLSRQGSGNTIYF
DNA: TGCGCCAGCAGCTTATCGAGACAGGGGTCTGGAAACACCATATATTTT

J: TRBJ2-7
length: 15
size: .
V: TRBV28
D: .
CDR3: CASSGGQAYRDEQYF
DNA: TGTGCCAGCAGTGGAGGGCAGGCTTACCGGGACGAGCAGTACTTC

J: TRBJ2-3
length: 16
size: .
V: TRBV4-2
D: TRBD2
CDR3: CASSQSGRGGWDTQYF
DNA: TGTGCCAGCAGCCAATCGGGGCGGGGGGGCTGGGATACGCAGTATTTT

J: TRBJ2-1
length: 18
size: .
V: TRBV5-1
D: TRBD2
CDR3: CASSPWTSGEGGYNEQFF
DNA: TGCGCCAGCAGCCCGTGGACTAGCGGAGAGGGAGGGTACAATGAGCAGTTCTTC

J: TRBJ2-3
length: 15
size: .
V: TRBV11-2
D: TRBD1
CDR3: CASSRGDREADTQYF
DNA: TGTGCCAGCAGCCGCGGGGACAGGGAGGCGGATACGCAGTATTTT

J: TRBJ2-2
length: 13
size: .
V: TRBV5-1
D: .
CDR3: CASSLIETGELFF
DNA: TGCGCCAGCAGCTTGATCGAGACCGGGGAGCTGTTTTTT

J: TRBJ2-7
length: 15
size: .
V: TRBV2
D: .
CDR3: CASRPDRTSSYEQYF
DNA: TGTGCCAGCAGACCCGACAGGACGAGCTCCTACGAGCAGTACTTC

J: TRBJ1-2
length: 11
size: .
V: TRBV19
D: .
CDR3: CASSILDGYTF
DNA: TGTGCCAGTAGTATACTCGATGGCTACACCTTC

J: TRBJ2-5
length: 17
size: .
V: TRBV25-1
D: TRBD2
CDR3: CASSEEMSASGEETQYF
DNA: TGTGCCAGCAGTGAAGAAATGAGCGCTAGCGGCGAGGAGACCCAGTACTTC

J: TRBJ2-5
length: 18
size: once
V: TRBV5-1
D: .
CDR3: CASRHPRAEGESPETQYF
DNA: TGCGCCAGCAGACATCCTCGGGCTGAGGGGGAATCCCCAGAGACCCAGTACTTC

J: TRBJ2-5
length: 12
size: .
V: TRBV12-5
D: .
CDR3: CASGLVSETQYF
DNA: TGTGCTAGTGGTTTGGTATCGGAGACCCAGTACTTC

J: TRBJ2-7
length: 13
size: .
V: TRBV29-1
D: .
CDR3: CSVRDWLSYEQYF
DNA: TGCAGCGTCAGGGACTGGTTGTCCTACGAGCAGTACTTC

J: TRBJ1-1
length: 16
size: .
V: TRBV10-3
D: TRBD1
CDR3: CAISVGQGVSGTEAFF
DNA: TGTGCCATCAGTGTGGGACAGGGGGTAAGTGGCACTGAAGCTTTCTTT

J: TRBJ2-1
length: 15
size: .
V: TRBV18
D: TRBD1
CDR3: CASSPPGTAYNEQFF
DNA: TGTGCCAGCTCACCACCCGGGACAGCCTACAATGAGCAGTTCTTC

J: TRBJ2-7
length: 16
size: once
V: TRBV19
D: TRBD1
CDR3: CASSTQGASLSYEQYF
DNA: TGTGCCAGTAGTACCCAGGGGGCCTCCCTCTCCTACGAGCAGTACTTC

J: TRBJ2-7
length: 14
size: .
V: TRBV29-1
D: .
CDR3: CSVEDRTETYEQYF
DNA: TGCAGCGTTGAAGATAGGACAGAGACCTACGAGCAGTACTTC

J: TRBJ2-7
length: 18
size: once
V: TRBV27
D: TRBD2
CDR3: CASSLLSFSRGGNYEQYF
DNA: TGTGCCAGCAGTTTACTATCCTTTTCGCGGGGGGGAAACTACGAGCAGTACTTC

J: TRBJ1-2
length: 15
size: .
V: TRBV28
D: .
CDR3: CASSVQGIVGYGYTF
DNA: TGTGCCAGCAGTGTACAGGGAATTGTAGGGTATGGCTACACCTTC

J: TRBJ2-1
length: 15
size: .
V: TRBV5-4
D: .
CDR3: CASSSEMDSYNEQFF
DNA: TGTGCCAGCAGCTCAGAAATGGACAGCTACAATGAGCAGTTCTTC

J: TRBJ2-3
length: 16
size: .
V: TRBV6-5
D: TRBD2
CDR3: CASSYEASGRTDTQYF
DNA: TGTGCCAGCAGTTACGAGGCTAGCGGTCGGACAGATACGCAGTATTTT

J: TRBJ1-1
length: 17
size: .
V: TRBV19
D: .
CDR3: CASSVRSPTGPKTEAFF
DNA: TGTGCCAGTAGTGTAAGATCCCCCACAGGCCCGAAGACTGAAGCTTTCTTT

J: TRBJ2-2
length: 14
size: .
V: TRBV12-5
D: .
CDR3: CASGSPRGSGELFF
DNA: TGTGCTAGTGGTTCCCCCCGGGGGAGCGGGGAGCTGTTTTTT

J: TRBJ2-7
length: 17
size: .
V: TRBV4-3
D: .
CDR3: CASSQDLVGGTTYEQYF
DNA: TGCGCCAGCAGCCAAGACCTAGTGGGCGGGACGACCTACGAGCAGTACTTC

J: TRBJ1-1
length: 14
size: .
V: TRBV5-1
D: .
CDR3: CASSWFGAGTEAFF
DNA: TGCGCCAGCAGCTGGTTTGGTGCGGGCACTGAAGCTTTCTTT

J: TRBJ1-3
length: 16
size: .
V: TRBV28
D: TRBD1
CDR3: CASRPGTALSGNTIYF
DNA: TGTGCCAGCAGACCTGGGACAGCTCTCTCTGGAAACACCATATATTTT

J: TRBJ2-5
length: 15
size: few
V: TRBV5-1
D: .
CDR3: CASKEVGLYQETQYF
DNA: TGCGCCAGCAAGGAGGTGGGCCTGTACCAAGAGACCCAGTACTTC

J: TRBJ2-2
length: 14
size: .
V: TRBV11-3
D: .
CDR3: CASSRVAYTGELFF
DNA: TGTGCCAGCAGCCGCGTAGCCTACACCGGGGAGCTGTTTTTT

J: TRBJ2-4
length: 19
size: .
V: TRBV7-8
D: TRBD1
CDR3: CASSLPRDSQILAKNIQYF
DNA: TGTGCCAGCAGCTTACCCCGGGACAGCCAAATACTAGCCAAAAACATTCAGTACTTC

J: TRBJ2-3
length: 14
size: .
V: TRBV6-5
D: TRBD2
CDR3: CASKRAGGLPAQYF
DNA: TGTGCCAGCAAAAGGGCGGGGGGGCTGCCGGCGCAGTATTTT